This T cell receptor (beta chain) was sequenced in a study of cytomegalovirus exposure and HLA in healthy donors. The table lists this clone with a few counts. The PCR made use of 60 Vbeta and 13 Jbeta primers. The assay was immunoSEQ multiplex PCR, and TCRdb's table has in-frame clones only and misses some. The sample yields hundreds of thousands of clones, approximately 78% seen once. There are 15 residues in the CDR3. Germline loops: CDR1 MGHRA, CDR2 YSYEKL. Trimming shortened V by 0 bases and J by 2 bases, and 11 bases separated the two germline ends. The chain joins TRBV4-1 to TRBJ2-7; tentatively, D is TRBD2 (6 bases). This clonotype was sampled from a man aged 30-40 years in good health and CMV-seronegative. Sequenced: PBMCs. CDR3: CASSQDRGKAYEQYF. The CDR3 bases are TGCGCCAGCAGCCAAGATCGGGGGAAAGCCTACGAGCAGTACTTC.